Sequencing of this T cell receptor beta chain was carried out in a study of blood T cell repertoires in COVID-19. The data were produced by immunoSEQ multiplex PCR, yet TCRdb's version contains in-frame clones alone and is incomplete. The sample holds 95,000 to 150,000 clones, over 65% seen once. There are 15 residues in the CDR3. Germline assignment: CDR1 SGHNT and CDR2 YENEEA. V gave up 1 base and J gave up 3 bases, with 10 bases separating them. V is TRBV11-3 and J is TRBJ2-1, with D tentatively TRBD2 (6 bases). The clonotype was recovered from a man in his fifties or sixties with acute or convalescent COVID-19. Sequencing used peripheral blood. In DNA form, the CDR3 reads TGTGCCAGCAGCTTAGGAACGGGAGTCTACAATGAGCAGTTCTTC. Encoded protein: CASSLGTGVYNEQFF.